A selection of T cell receptor beta chains follows, all from one sample in a study of cytomegalovirus exposure and HLA in healthy donors. Repertoires were generated with immunoSEQ multiplex PCR, while TCRdb's copy carries only in-frame clones and drops some. The sample has tens of thousands of clones. The sequenced sample was PBMCs. All receptors come from a man aged 45-60 years in good health and CMV-seronegative. Each CDR3 is given with its conserved first and last residue. Each record gives: J gene, V gene, D gene, CDR3 DNA, CDR3 protein. The D gene is left open where the match is weak.

j_gene: TRBJ2-2; v_gene: TRBV28; d_gene: TRBD2; CDR3nt: TGTGCCAGCAGTGTAGGTGGCGGGGGGAACACCGGGGAGCTGTTTTTT; CDR3aa: CASSVGGGGNTGELFF
j_gene: TRBJ2-1; v_gene: TRBV6-1; d_gene: TRBD1; CDR3nt: TGTGCCAGCAGTGTCGGGACAGGGTCTTACAATGAGCAGTTCTTC; CDR3aa: CASSVGTGSYNEQFF
j_gene: TRBJ1-3; v_gene: TRBV7-2; d_gene: -; CDR3nt: TGTGCCAGCAGTATAAACTACTCTGGAAACACCATATATTTT; CDR3aa: CASSINYSGNTIYF
j_gene: TRBJ2-5; v_gene: TRBV7-9; d_gene: TRBD2; CDR3nt: TGTGCCAGCAGCGATAGCGGGGGGGCGGGAGAGACCCAGTACTTC; CDR3aa: CASSDSGGAGETQYF
j_gene: TRBJ2-2; v_gene: TRBV19; d_gene: -; CDR3nt: TGTGCCAGTAGTATGTGGCCCACCGGGGAGCTGTTTTTT; CDR3aa: CASSMWPTGELFF
j_gene: TRBJ2-2; v_gene: TRBV5-4; d_gene: TRBD1; CDR3nt: TGTGCCAGCAGCTCAAAACCCGGGACAGGGGACGGGGAGCTGTTTTTT; CDR3aa: CASSSKPGTGDGELFF
j_gene: TRBJ2-5; v_gene: TRBV6-1; d_gene: -; CDR3nt: TGTGCCAGCAGGATGGGGGGAAAAGAGACCCAGTACTTC; CDR3aa: CASRMGGKETQYF
j_gene: TRBJ2-2; v_gene: TRBV6-5; d_gene: -; CDR3nt: TGTGCCAGCAGTTACGACTACACCGGGGAGCTGTTTTTT; CDR3aa: CASSYDYTGELFF
j_gene: TRBJ2-1; v_gene: TRBV10-3; d_gene: -; CDR3nt: TGTGCCATCAGTGAGCGGACTGGGTACAATGAGCAGTTCTTC; CDR3aa: CAISERTGYNEQFF
j_gene: TRBJ2-7; v_gene: TRBV19; d_gene: -; CDR3nt: TGTGCCAGTAGCCCTATGGTTACCGCGTCTTACGAGCAGTACTTC; CDR3aa: CASSPMVTASYEQYF
j_gene: TRBJ1-1; v_gene: TRBV12-5; d_gene: -; CDR3nt: TGTGCTAGTGGTTTGGTACCGGGTAGTCCGAGTTCTGAAGCTTTCTTT; CDR3aa: CASGLVPGSPSSEAFF
j_gene: TRBJ2-2; v_gene: TRBV7-6; d_gene: TRBD2; CDR3nt: TGTGCCAGCAGAAATGCGGGGGCCGGGGAGCTGTTTTTT; CDR3aa: CASRNAGAGELFF
j_gene: TRBJ2-3; v_gene: TRBV4-3; d_gene: -; CDR3nt: TGCGCCAGCAGCAGACGGGCAGGGAGCACAGATACGCAGTATTTT; CDR3aa: CASSRRAGSTDTQYF
j_gene: TRBJ1-2; v_gene: TRBV18; d_gene: TRBD1; CDR3nt: TGTGCCAGCTCACCAGGGGGACAGGGGAGAGGCTACACCTTC; CDR3aa: CASSPGGQGRGYTF
j_gene: TRBJ2-7; v_gene: TRBV11-2; d_gene: -; CDR3nt: TGTGCCAGCAGCTTACCCCCAGGGGGGATCTCTCGCCACTACGAGCAGTACTTC; CDR3aa: CASSLPPGGISRHYEQYF
j_gene: TRBJ1-1; v_gene: TRBV6-5; d_gene: TRBD1; CDR3nt: TGTGCCAGCAGTTTACCACAGGGGCGCGCTTTCTTT; CDR3aa: CASSLPQGRAFF
j_gene: TRBJ2-7; v_gene: TRBV21-1; d_gene: -; CDR3nt: TGTGCCAGCAGCAAAGACCGGACAGGGGCCTACGAGCAGTACTTC; CDR3aa: CASSKDRTGAYEQYF
j_gene: TRBJ2-7; v_gene: TRBV7-9; d_gene: -; CDR3nt: TGTGCCAGCAGAGACGTGGACAGATCCTACGAGCAGTACTTC; CDR3aa: CASRDVDRSYEQYF
j_gene: TRBJ1-1; v_gene: TRBV6-6; d_gene: -; CDR3nt: TGTGCCAGCAGCAGGAACACTGAAGCTTTCTTT; CDR3aa: CASSRNTEAFF
j_gene: TRBJ1-2; v_gene: TRBV28; d_gene: -; CDR3nt: TGTGCCAGCAGTTTTCCCCAGGGCAGGAGTCGCTATGGCTACACCTTC; CDR3aa: CASSFPQGRSRYGYTF
j_gene: TRBJ1-5; v_gene: TRBV7-9; d_gene: TRBD1; CDR3nt: TGTGCCAGCGGGACAGACTACAATCAGCCCCAGCATTTT; CDR3aa: CASGTDYNQPQHF
j_gene: TRBJ2-3; v_gene: TRBV11-2; d_gene: -; CDR3nt: TGTGCCAGCAGCTTATTAAGGGGGGGCGCAGATACGCAGTATTTT; CDR3aa: CASSLLRGGADTQYF
j_gene: TRBJ1-4; v_gene: TRBV6-5; d_gene: -; CDR3nt: TGTGCCAGCAGTTACAGGGGAAAAGAAAAACTGTTTTTT; CDR3aa: CASSYRGKEKLFF
j_gene: TRBJ2-3; v_gene: TRBV6-5; d_gene: -; CDR3nt: TGTGCCAGCAGTCAGGGAGATACGCAGTATTTT; CDR3aa: CASSQGDTQYF
j_gene: TRBJ1-4; v_gene: TRBV4-1; d_gene: -; CDR3nt: TGCGCCAGCAGCCAAGAAGGGGGAGTAAGAGGAAAACTGTTTTTT; CDR3aa: CASSQEGGVRGKLFF
j_gene: TRBJ1-5; v_gene: TRBV28; d_gene: -; CDR3nt: TGTGCCAGCAGTTTCAGCGGGGGGAGATATCAGCCCCAGCATTTT; CDR3aa: CASSFSGGRYQPQHF
j_gene: TRBJ1-1; v_gene: TRBV4-1; d_gene: -; CDR3nt: TGCGCCAGCAGCCGGGGCCGGGGGACGCCTGAAGCTTTCTTT; CDR3aa: CASSRGRGTPEAFF
j_gene: TRBJ2-7; v_gene: TRBV19; d_gene: -; CDR3nt: TGTGCCAGTAGTGCAAAGGGACTGGCCTACGAGCAGTACTTC; CDR3aa: CASSAKGLAYEQYF
j_gene: TRBJ1-1; v_gene: TRBV19; d_gene: TRBD1; CDR3nt: TGTGCCAGTAGTCCCCGACAGGGGGGGAACACTGAAGCTTTCTTT; CDR3aa: CASSPRQGGNTEAFF
j_gene: TRBJ2-3; v_gene: TRBV4-1; d_gene: TRBD2; CDR3nt: TGCGCCAGCAGCTCCCCGGGACTAGGAGTCCCAGATACGCAGTATTTT; CDR3aa: CASSSPGLGVPDTQYF
j_gene: TRBJ2-5; v_gene: TRBV18; d_gene: TRBD2; CDR3nt: TGTGCCAGCTCACCATTCGTAGCGGGGGTTCAAGAGACCCAGTACTTC; CDR3aa: CASSPFVAGVQETQYF
j_gene: TRBJ2-4; v_gene: TRBV5-8; d_gene: TRBD1; CDR3nt: TGTGCCAGCAGCCTGGGACAGAAAAACATTCAGTACTTC; CDR3aa: CASSLGQKNIQYF